The 18 T cell receptor beta chains in this list originate from one sample, sequenced in a study of T cells in Graves' hyperthyroidism and ophthalmopathy. There were TCR beta CDR3 regions amplified from RNA transcripts. When the TCR CDR3 underwent first-round RT-PCR, the HTBI primer set was used. MiXCR, applied by TCRdb to the multiplex PCR reads, yields one record per CDR3 protein. Here the sample spans 600,000 to 800,000 distinct CDR3 sequences, around a third being singletons. Specimen: blood. The receptors were sampled from a woman aged 40 to 49 with Graves' hyperthyroidism.

The chain employs TRBV7-2 and TRBJ1-1; D not resolved. Germline V gene sequence: CDR1 SGHTA, CDR2 FQGNSA. The V end lost 6 bases, the J end lost 8 bases, and 25 bases lay between the germline ends. The CDR3 covers 16 residues. The CDR3 sequence: CASSYPRSTGQREAFF. The CDR3 DNA reads TGTGCCAGCAGTTACCCACGGAGTACCGGTCAGAGGGAAGCTTTCTTT.

This clonotype was observed many times. The V gene is TRBV6-2 or TRBV6-3, the J gene TRBJ2-7, with a weak D call TRBD2 (6 bases). The germline V and J ends were trimmed by 9 bases and 1 base, with 19 bases remaining between them. There are 15 residues in the CDR3. The germline CDR1 and CDR2 sequences are MNHEY and SVGEGT. DNA of the CDR3: TGTGCCAGTGTCCAATCCGGGGGACGATCCTACGAGCAGTACTTC. Its translation: CASVQSGGRSYEQYF.

This clonotype was recorded at least ten times. The chain employs TRBV29-1 and TRBJ2-7; the D is unclear. CDR1 and CDR2 from the germline V gene are SQVTM and ANQGSEA. The germline V and J ends were trimmed by 3 bases and 0 bases, with 18 bases remaining between them. CDR3 size: 16 residues. The CDR3 loop is CSVDGVSSGSSYEQYF. The CDR3 DNA reads TGCAGCGTTGACGGAGTTTCTTCAGGCAGCTCCTACGAGCAGTACTTC.

The chain is built from TRBV29-1 and TRBJ1-2, with TRBD1 as a possible D gene (5 bases). Germline CDR1 reads SQVTM; CDR2 reads ANQGSEA. The CDR3 has 15 residues. The V end lost 3 bases, the J end lost 8 bases, and 22 bases lay between the germline ends. CDR3 sequence reads: CSVDDGVDEQGGYTF. The CDR3 region has the DNA TGCAGCGTTGACGACGGGGTAGATGAGCAGGGCGGCTACACCTTC. Together with reference TRBV29-1 and TRBJ1-2, the CDR3 gives the full variable domain: SAVISQKPSRDICQRGTSLTIQCQVDSQVTMMFWYRQQPGQSLTLIATANQGSEATYESGFVIDKFPISRPNLTFSTLTVSNMSPEDSSIYLCSVDDGVDEQGGYTFGSGTRLTVV.

There are many counts of this clonotype. This chain connects TRBV5-1 to TRBJ1-1, with D hard to call. The germline V and J ends were trimmed by 4 bases and 5 bases, with 15 bases remaining between them. The germline gives CDR1 SGHRS, CDR2 YFSETQ. This CDR3 is built from 14 residues. Written as DNA, the CDR3 is TGCGCCAGCAGCCTAACCTACTTTTTTACTGAAGCTTTCTTT. Amino acid sequence: CASSLTYFFTEAFF.

Ten or more counts support this clonotype. This chain uses TRBV6-5 with TRBJ1-2; the D is unclear. The CDR3 runs 10 residues. CDR1 MNHEY and CDR2 SVGAGI come from the germline V gene. With 5 bases removed from V and 2 bases from J, the gap between germline ends came to 0 bases. The CDR3 reads CASSNYGYTF. CDR3 bases: TGTGCCAGCAGTAACTATGGCTACACCTTC.

In DNA, the CDR3 is TGTGCCATCAGCAGGGAAATGCTCTGGCAGGGCGACACTGAAGCTTTCTTT. Its translation: CAISREMLWQGDTEAFF. The chain joins TRBV10-3 to TRBJ1-1, with D perhaps matching TRBD1 (5 bases). V lost 6 bases to trimming and J lost 3 bases, with 23 bases between them. The CDR3 is 17 amino acids. From germline, CDR1 is ENHRY and CDR2 SYGVKD.

This clonotype was counted once. The chain carries TRBV7-2 and TRBJ2-7, with 8 bases fitting TRBD1. The germline V gene has CDR1 SGHTA and CDR2 FQGNSA. The V gene end was trimmed by 5 bases and the J gene end by 12 bases; junction bases not matched to a gene: 15. The CDR3 extends over 14 amino acids. The CDR3 coding sequence is TGTGCCAGCAGCGTGCGGACAGGGTCGGGGGAACCGTACTTC. Protein sequence: CASSVRTGSGEPYF.

On this clonotype: A read error may explain this, as a much larger clone is one base away. The CDR3 here is CASSVSGRAYEQYF. DNA of the CDR3: TGTGCCAGCAGCGTAAGCGGGAGGGCCTACGAGCAGTACTTC. The V gene is TRBV9, the J gene TRBJ2-7; 10 positions agree with TRBD2. Germline CDR1 reads SGDLS; CDR2 reads YYNGEE. V dropped 1 base and J dropped 2; count of bases not matched to a gene: 0. The CDR3 has 14 residues.

The chain couples TRBV12-3 or TRBV12-4 to TRBJ1-3, with a possible D match to TRBD1 (5 bases). The CDR3 has 16 residues. Trimming pared 4 bases from V and 0 bases from J, leaving 13 bases between. CDR3 coding DNA: TGTGCCAGCAGTTACTCCCAGGGATTCTCTGGAAACACCATATATTTT. It yields the protein CASSYSQGFSGNTIYF.

This clonotype occurred many times. CDR3 bases: TGTGCATCCGGGACAGGGTCCTACGAGCAGTACTTC. It yields the protein CASGTGSYEQYF. This chain connects TRBV7-9 to TRBJ2-7, with 9 bases identical to TRBD1. The CDR3 totals 12 residues. Germline V CDR1 and CDR2: SEHNR, FQNEAQ (reference sequence).

This chain links TRBV10-1 with TRBJ2-5, with 8 bases that match TRBD2. The trim removed 2 bases at V and 4 bases at J, leaving 6 bases unmatched. Germline V gene sequence: CDR1 WNHNN, CDR2 SYGVQD (reference sequence). The CDR3 is 15 amino acids. This CDR3 reads CASSEAGGGRETQYF. DNA for the CDR3: TGCGCCAGCAGTGAGGCGGGGGGCGGGAGAGAGACCCAGTACTTC.

This clonotype was seen once. The chain combines TRBV7-9 with TRBJ2-3; 7 positions agree with TRBD1. This CDR3 has 15 amino acids. Trimming took 1 base from V and 3 from J; bases not matched to a gene: 4. Germline V gene lookup returns CDR1 SEHNR and CDR2 FQNEAQ (reference sequence). The CDR3 sequence: CASSLGQGVTDTQYF. CDR3 bases: TGTGCCAGCAGCTTAGGCCAGGGGGTAACAGATACGCAGTATTTT.

This clonotype was detected ten times or more. The rearrangement links TRBV15 to TRBJ1-2; D not certain. Trimming stripped 0 bases from V and 4 bases from J, with 12 bases between. The CDR3 length is 15 residues. Germline CDR1 reads LNHNV; CDR2 reads YYDKDF (reference sequence). The CDR3 region is CATSRDQTDLYGYTF. The CDR3 DNA is TGTGCCACCAGCAGAGATCAAACAGACCTCTATGGCTACACCTTC. Full variable domain (rest looked up from reference TRBV15 and TRBJ1-2): DAMVIQNPRYQVTQFGKPVTLSCSQTLNHNVMYWYQQKSSQAPKLLFHYYDKDFNNEADTPDNFQSRRPNTSFCFLDIRSPGLGDTAMYLCATSRDQTDLYGYTFGSGTRLTVV.

The chain employs TRBV29-1 and TRBJ1-6, with D possibly matching TRBD1 (5 bases). This CDR3 is 13 amino acids long. The V gene's germline CDR1 is SQVTM and CDR2 ANQGSEA. Trimming removed 4 bases at V and 7 bases at J, with 11 bases between. CDR3 coding DNA: TGCAGCGTTGGCCGGGACGGAAATTCACCCCTCCACTTT. It translates to CSVGRDGNSPLHF. Filled out from reference TRBV29-1 and TRBJ1-6, the complete variable domain reads SAVISQKPSRDICQRGTSLTIQCQVDSQVTMMFWYRQQPGQSLTLIATANQGSEATYESGFVIDKFPISRPNLTFSTLTVSNMSPEDSSIYLCSVGRDGNSPLHFGNGTRLTVT.

This chain links TRBV9 with TRBJ2-3; TRBD2 might be the D (5 bases). Germline loops: CDR1 SGDLS, CDR2 YYNGEE. The CDR3 loop spans 15 amino acids. V dropped 0 bases and J dropped 2 bases, with 10 bases sitting between them. CDR3 amino acids: CASSVGSGYTDTQYF. Here the CDR3 DNA reads TGTGCCAGCAGCGTAGGGAGCGGTTACACAGATACGCAGTATTTT.

The J gene is TRBJ2-5, the V gene TRBV20-1; 9 bases are shared with TRBD1. CDR1 and CDR2 from the germline V gene are DFQATT and SNEGSKA (reference sequence). The CDR3 runs 13 residues. J was trimmed by 11 bases and V by 6 bases; bases with no gene match: 13. CDR3 coding DNA: TGCAGTGCCCACACAGGGGGCACAGATACGCAGTACTTC. Its translation is CSAHTGGTDTQYF.

The V gene is TRBV6-2 or TRBV6-3, the J gene TRBJ2-7; the D gene could be TRBD1 or TRBD2 (6 bases each). The CDR3 runs to 17 residues. V was cut by 2 bases and J by 6 bases, with 23 bases left in between. Germline V CDR1 and CDR2: MNHEY, SVGEGT. The CDR3 loop is CASSYPRSGDLSTEQYF. The DNA of the CDR3 is TGTGCCAGCAGTTACCCTCGGTCAGGGGACTTATCAACCGAGCAGTACTTC.